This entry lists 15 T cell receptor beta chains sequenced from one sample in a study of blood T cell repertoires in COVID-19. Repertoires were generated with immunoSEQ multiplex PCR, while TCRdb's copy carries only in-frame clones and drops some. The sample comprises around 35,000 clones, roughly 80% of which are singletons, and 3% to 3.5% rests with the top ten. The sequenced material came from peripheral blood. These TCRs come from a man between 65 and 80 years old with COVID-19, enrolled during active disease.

CDR3 DNA: TGTGCCAGCAGTACCGGGACAGGGGTGGTTATCAATCAGCCCCAGCATTTT. Its protein is CASSTGTGVVINQPQHF. The V and J genes are TRBV28 and TRBJ1-5; 10 bases align to TRBD1. V lost 5 bases, J lost 3 bases, and 10 bases stayed unmatched. The germline CDR1 and CDR2 sequences are MDHEN and SYDVKM. There are 17 residues in the CDR3.

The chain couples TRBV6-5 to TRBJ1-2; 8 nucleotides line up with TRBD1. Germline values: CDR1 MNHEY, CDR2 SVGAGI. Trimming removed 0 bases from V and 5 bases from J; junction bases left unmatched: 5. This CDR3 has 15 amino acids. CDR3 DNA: TGTGCCAGCAGTTACTCGAGAACAGGGGGTTATGGCTACACCTTC. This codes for CASSYSRTGGYGYTF.

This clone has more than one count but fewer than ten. Here the CDR3 DNA reads TGTGCCAGCAGTTTTACCAGGGGGCGAAGCTCACCCCTCCACTTT. Amino acid sequence: CASSFTRGRSSPLHF. The chain has TRBV27 and TRBJ1-6; 8 nucleotides line up with TRBD1. This CDR3 region has 15 residues. CDR1 and CDR2 from the germline V gene are MNHEY and SMNVEV (reference sequence). The V and J ends lost 3 bases and 10 bases, in that order; junction bases with no gene match: 8.

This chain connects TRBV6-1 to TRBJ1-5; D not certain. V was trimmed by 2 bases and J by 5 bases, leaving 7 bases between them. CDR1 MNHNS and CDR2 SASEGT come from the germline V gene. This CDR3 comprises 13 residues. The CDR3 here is CASSEFRDQPQHF. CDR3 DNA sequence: TGTGCCAGCAGTGAATTCCGAGATCAGCCCCAGCATTTT.

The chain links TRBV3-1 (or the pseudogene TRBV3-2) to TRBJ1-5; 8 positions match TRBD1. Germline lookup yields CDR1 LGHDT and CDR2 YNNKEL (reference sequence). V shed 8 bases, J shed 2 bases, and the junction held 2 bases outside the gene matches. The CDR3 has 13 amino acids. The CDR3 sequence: CASAGGRNQPQHF. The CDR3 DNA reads TGTGCCAGCGCAGGGGGCCGCAATCAGCCCCAGCATTTT.

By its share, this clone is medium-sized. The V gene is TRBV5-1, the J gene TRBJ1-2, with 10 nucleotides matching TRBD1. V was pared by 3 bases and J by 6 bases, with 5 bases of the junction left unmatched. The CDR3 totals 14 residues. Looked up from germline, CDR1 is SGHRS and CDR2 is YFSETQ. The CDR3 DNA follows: TGCGCCAGCAGCTCGACAGGGGGCGTCGATGGCTACACCTTC. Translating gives CASSSTGGVDGYTF.

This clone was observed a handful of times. The CDR3 reads CASIPLGGRAYEQYF. As DNA, the CDR3 is TGTGCCAGCATCCCCCTTGGCGGGAGGGCTTACGAGCAGTACTTC. The gene calls are TRBV6-2 or TRBV6-3 and TRBJ2-7; 9 bases fit TRBD2. V shed 7 bases, J shed 4 bases, and the junction held 11 bases outside the gene matches. Germline V lookup: CDR1 MNHEY, CDR2 SVGEGT. The length of the CDR3 is 15 residues.

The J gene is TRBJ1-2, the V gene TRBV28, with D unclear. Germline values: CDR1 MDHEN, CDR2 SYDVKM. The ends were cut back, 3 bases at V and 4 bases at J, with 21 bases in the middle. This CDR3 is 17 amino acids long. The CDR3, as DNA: TGTGCCAGCAGTTTGGTGGGTGACACTCTCAAGAGCTATGGCTACACCTTC. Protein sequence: CASSLVGDTLKSYGYTF.

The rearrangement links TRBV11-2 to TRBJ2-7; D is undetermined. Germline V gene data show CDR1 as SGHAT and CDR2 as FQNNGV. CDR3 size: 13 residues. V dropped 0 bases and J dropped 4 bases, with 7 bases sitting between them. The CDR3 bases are TGTGCCAGCAGCTTAGATGTGCGTTACGAGCAGTACTTC. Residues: CASSLDVRYEQYF.

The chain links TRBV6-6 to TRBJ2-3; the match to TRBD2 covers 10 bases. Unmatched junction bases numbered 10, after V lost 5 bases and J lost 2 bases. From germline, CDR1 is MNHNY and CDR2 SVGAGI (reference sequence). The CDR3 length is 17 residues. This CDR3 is CASSHRTSGSHTDTQYF. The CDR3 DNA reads TGTGCCAGCAGTCATAGGACTAGCGGTTCTCACACAGATACGCAGTATTTT.

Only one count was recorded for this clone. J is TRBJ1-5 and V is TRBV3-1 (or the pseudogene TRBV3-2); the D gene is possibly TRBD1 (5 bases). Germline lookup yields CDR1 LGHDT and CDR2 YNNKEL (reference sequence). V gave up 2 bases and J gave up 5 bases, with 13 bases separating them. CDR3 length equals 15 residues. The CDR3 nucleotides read TGTGCCAGCAGCCAATTTAGGGGAGGCGATCAGCCCCAGCATTTT. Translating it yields CASSQFRGGDQPQHF.

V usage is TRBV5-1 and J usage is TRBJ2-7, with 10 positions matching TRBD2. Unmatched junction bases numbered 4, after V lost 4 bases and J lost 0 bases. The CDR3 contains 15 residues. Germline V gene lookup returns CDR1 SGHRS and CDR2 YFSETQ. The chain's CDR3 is CASSQVAGGSYEQYF. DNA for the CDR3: TGCGCCAGCAGCCAAGTAGCGGGGGGCTCCTACGAGCAGTACTTC.

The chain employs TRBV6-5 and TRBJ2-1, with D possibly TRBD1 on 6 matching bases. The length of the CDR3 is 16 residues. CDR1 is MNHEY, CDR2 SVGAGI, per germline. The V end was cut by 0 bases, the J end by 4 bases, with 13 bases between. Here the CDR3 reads CASSYSSGTQYNEQFF. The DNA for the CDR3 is TGTGCCAGCAGTTACTCGTCGGGGACACAGTACAATGAGCAGTTCTTC.

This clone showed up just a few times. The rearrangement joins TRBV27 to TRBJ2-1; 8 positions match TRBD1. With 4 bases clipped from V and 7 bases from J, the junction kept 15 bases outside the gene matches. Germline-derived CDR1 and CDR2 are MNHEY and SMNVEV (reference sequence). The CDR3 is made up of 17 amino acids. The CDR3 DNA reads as TGTGCCAGCAGTTCACTACCGGGACAGGCAGCGAATAATGAGCAGTTCTTC. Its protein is CASSSLPGQAANNEQFF.

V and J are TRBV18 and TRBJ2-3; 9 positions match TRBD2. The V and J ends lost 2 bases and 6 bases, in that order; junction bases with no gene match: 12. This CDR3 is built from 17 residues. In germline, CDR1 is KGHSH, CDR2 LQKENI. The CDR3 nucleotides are TGTGCCAGCTCACCATCTGGACTAGCGACAGTTAAGGATACGCAGTATTTT. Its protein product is CASSPSGLATVKDTQYF.